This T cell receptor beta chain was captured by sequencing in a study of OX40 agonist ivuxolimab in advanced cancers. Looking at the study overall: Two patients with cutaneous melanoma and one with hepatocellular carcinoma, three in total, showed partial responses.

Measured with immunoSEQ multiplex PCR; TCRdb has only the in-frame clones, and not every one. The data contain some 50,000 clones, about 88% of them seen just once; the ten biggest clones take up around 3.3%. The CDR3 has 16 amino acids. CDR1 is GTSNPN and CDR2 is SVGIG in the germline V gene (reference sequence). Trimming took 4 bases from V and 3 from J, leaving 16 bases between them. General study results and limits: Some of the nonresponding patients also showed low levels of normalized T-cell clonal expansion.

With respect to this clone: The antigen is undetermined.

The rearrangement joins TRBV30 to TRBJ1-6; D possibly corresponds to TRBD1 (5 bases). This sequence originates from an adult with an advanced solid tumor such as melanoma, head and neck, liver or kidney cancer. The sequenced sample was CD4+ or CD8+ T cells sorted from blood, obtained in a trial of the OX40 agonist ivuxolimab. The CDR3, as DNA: TGTGCCTGGAACATAGCAGGGTTTAGCTATAATTCACCCCTCCACTTT. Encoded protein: CAWNIAGFSYNSPLHF.